This T cell receptor beta chain is from a study of beta chain features in type 1 diabetes. Heparinised blood was drawn once per donor, averaging roughly 120 mL. On this clone: The antigen remains undetermined.

This CDR3 contains 12 residues. Trimming removed 5 bases from V and 11 bases from J, with 16 bases in between. Germline V CDR1 and CDR2: SGDLS, YYNGEE. Study outcomes and limitations: TCRB CDR3s were moderately but significantly shorter in Type 1 diabetes patients in all four CD4+ subsets. The similarity of naive, central memory and Treg TCRB repertoires appeared greater among patients than among healthy donors. Equally in patients and controls, shorter templates might have been favored by PCR.

Every isolated RNA sample was fully reverse transcribed, so sequencing captured expressed TCRB transcripts. Clones were sequenced by immunoSEQ multiplex PCR, and TCRdb holds only the in-frame ones, with some missing. The sample holds over 600,000 clones, around 11% seen once. The rearrangement joins TRBV9 to TRBJ1-2, with a tentative D call TRBD1 (5 bases). The source material was naive CD4+ T cells from blood. This receptor was taken from a man aged 25-40 years with type 1 diabetes. CDR3 DNA sequence: TGTGCCAGCAGGAAGTCGGAGGGGATGTACACCTTC. Translating it yields CASRKSEGMYTF.